The T cell receptor (beta chain) under discussion was sequenced for a study of tumor and adjacent non-tumor tissue in lung cancer. Across the study: The patients, 10 to 11 men and roughly 5 women, were roughly 30 to 80 with stage I to III disease.

Overall study results and limits: TCR diversity was significantly greater in tumor than normal lung tissue. Top 100 clones took a larger repertoire share in normal lung.

In its sample, this clonotype is medium-sized. Antigen specificity is unknown. A modified ARM-PCR protocol with three rounds of nested PCR amplified TCRbeta. TCRdb redid the calling of the multiplex PCR reads with MiXCR, one entry per CDR3 protein. The sample has fewer than 75,000 distinct CDR3 sequences; more than 65% are singletons. No cell sorting was done before RNA was extracted from the tissue. The normal lung tissue was taken more than 3 cm from the tumor edge. Specimen: distant non-tumor lung tissue. The sequence was obtained from a man in his fifties or sixties with non-small cell lung cancer.

The CDR3: CASSPLTGGTEQYF. The CDR3 DNA reads as TGTGCCAGCAGCCCCCTCACGGGGGGCACCGAGCAGTACTTC. This rearrangement joins TRBV7-9 to TRBJ2-7; tentatively, D is TRBD2 (7 bases). V lost 5 bases, J lost 6 bases, and 17 bases lay in between. This CDR3 region has 14 residues. CDR1 is SEHNR and CDR2 is FQNEAQ in the germline V gene (reference sequence).